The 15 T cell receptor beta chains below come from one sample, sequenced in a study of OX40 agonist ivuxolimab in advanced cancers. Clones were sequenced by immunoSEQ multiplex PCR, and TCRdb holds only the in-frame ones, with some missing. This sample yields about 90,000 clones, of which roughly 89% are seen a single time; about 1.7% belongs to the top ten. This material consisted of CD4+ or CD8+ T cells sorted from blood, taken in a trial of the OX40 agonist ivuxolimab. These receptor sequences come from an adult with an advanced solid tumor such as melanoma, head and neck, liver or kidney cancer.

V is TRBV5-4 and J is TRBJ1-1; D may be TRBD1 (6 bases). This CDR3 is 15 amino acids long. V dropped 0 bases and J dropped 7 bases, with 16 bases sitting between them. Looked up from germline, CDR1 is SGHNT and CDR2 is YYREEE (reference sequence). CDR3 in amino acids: CASSLGRGALIEAFF. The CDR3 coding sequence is TGTGCCAGCAGCTTGGGGCGGGGGGCGCTGATTGAAGCTTTCTTT. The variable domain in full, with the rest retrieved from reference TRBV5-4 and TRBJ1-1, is ETGVTQSPTHLIKTRGQQVTLRCSSQSGHNTVSWYQQALGQGPQFIFQYYREEENGRGNFPPRFSGLQFPNYSSELNVNALELDDSALYLCASSLGRGALIEAFFGQGTRLTVV.

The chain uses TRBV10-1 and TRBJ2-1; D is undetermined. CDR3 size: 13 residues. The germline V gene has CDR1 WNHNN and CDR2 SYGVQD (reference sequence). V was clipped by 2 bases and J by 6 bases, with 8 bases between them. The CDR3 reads CASSEPERNEQFF. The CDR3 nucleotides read TGCGCCAGCAGTGAGCCCGAGCGCAATGAGCAGTTCTTC.

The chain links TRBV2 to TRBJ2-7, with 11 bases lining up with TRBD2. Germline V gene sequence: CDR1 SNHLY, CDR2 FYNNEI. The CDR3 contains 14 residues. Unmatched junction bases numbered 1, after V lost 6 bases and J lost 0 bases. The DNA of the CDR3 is TGTGCCAGCAGGACTAGCGGGAACTCCTACGAGCAGTACTTC. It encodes CASRTSGNSYEQYF.

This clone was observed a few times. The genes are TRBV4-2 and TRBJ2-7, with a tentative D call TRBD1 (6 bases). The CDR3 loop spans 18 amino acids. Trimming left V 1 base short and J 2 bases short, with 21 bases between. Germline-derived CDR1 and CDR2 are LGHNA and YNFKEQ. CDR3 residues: CASSQGLGQPYRTYEQYF. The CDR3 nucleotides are TGTGCCAGCAGCCAAGGCCTCGGACAGCCTTACAGAACCTACGAGCAGTACTTC.

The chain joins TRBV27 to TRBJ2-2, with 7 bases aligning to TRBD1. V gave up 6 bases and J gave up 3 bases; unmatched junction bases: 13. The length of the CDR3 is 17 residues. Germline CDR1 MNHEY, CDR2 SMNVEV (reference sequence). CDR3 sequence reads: CASRRQGDPLYTGELFF. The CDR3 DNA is TGTGCCAGCAGACGACAGGGAGACCCTCTTTACACCGGGGAGCTGTTTTTT.

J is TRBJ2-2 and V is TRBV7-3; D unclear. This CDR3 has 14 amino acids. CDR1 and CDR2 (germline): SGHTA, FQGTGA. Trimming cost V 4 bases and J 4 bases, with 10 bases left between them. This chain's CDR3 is CASSWGVGTGELFF. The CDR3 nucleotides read TGTGCCAGCAGCTGGGGTGTGGGCACCGGGGAGCTGTTTTTT.

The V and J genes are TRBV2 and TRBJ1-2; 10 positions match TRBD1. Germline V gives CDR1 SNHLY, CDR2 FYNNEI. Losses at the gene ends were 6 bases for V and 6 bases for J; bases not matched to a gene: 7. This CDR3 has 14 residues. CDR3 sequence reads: CASSITGTGDGYTF. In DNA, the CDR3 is TGTGCCAGCAGCATTACCGGGACAGGGGATGGCTACACCTTC.

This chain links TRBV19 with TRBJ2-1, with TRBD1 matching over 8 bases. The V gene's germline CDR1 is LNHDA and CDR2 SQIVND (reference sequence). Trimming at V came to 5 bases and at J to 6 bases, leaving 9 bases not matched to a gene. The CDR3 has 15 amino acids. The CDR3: CASSVRTGLGNEQFF. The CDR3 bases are TGTGCCAGTAGTGTACGGACAGGGCTTGGCAATGAGCAGTTCTTC.

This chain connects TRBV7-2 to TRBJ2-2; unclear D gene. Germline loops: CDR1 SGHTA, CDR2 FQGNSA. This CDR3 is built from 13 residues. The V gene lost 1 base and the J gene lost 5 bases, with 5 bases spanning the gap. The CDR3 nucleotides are TGTGCCAGCAGCTTAGGGGGTACCGGGGAGCTGTTTTTT. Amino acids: CASSLGGTGELFF. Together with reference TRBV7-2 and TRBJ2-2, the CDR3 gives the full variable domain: GAGVSQSPSNKVTEKGKDVELRCDPISGHTALYWYRQSLGQGLEFLIYFQGNSAPDKSGLPSDRFSAERTGGSVSTLTIQRTQQEDSAVYLCASSLGGTGELFFGEGSRLTVL.

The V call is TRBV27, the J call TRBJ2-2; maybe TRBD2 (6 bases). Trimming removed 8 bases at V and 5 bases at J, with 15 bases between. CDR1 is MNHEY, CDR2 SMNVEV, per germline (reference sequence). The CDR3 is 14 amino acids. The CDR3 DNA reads TGTGCCAGCCGGCATCGACGGGAGACCGGGGAGCTGTTTTTT. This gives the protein CASRHRRETGELFF.

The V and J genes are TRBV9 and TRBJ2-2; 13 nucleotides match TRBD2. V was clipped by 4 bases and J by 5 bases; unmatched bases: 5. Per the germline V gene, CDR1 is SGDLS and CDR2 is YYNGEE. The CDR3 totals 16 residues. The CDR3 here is CASSRTSGRGTGELFF. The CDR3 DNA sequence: TGTGCCAGCAGCAGAACTAGCGGGAGGGGTACCGGGGAGCTGTTTTTT.

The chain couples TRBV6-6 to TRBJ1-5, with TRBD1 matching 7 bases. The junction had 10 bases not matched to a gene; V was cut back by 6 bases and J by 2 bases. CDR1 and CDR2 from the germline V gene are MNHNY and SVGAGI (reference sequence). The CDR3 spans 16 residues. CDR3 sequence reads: CASSERGRGGNQPQHF. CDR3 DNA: TGTGCCAGCAGCGAGAGGGGGCGCGGAGGCAATCAGCCCCAGCATTTT.

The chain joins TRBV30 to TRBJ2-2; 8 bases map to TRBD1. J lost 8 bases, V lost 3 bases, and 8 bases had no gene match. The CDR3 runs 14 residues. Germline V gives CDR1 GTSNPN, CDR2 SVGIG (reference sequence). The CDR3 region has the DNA TGTGCCTGGAGGGCCGGGACAGGCGGAGGGGAGCTGTTTTTT. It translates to CAWRAGTGGGELFF.

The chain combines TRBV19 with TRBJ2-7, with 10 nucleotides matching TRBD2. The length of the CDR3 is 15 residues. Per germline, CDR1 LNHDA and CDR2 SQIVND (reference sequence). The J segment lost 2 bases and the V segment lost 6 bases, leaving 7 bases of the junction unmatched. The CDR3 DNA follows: TGTGCCAGTAGAAGGACTAGCGGCTTGACCTACGAGCAGTACTTC. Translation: CASRRTSGLTYEQYF.

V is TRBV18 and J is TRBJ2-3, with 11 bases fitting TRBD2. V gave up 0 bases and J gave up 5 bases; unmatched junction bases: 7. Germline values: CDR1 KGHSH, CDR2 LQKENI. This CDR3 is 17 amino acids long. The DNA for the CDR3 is TGTGCCAGCTCACCACCCAATCCCGGGACTAGCGGAGATACGCAGTATTTT. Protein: CASSPPNPGTSGDTQYF.